This T cell receptor beta chain was observed in a study of radiation and T cells in renal cell carcinoma. This clone was picked up one time. The antigen remains unidentified. The time point is: blood 2 weeks post-SBRT. As for treatment: 15 Gy SBRT to primary tumor, nephrectomy 4 weeks later. From germline, CDR1 is MDHEN and CDR2 SYDVKM. Trimming cost V 5 bases and J 7 bases; bases outside gene matches: 9. This CDR3 comprises 16 residues. Sequencing was performed with immunoSEQ multiplex PCR; in TCRdb, only in-frame clones are kept and a portion is missing. The sample lists roughly 130,000 clones, 88% occurring once. Findings and caveats of the study: Top tumor clonotypes rose in blood 2 weeks post-radiation, then contracted.

The specimen was blood, collected from a patient whose treatment included radiotherapy and nephrectomy. The source of this sequence is a woman in her 70s with renal cell carcinoma. The chain recombines TRBV28 with TRBJ1-6; 9 bases fit TRBD1. CDR3 nucleotides: TGTGCCAGCAGTCCCTACGGACAGGGGAACAATTCACCCCTCCACTTT. It encodes CASSPYGQGNNSPLHF.